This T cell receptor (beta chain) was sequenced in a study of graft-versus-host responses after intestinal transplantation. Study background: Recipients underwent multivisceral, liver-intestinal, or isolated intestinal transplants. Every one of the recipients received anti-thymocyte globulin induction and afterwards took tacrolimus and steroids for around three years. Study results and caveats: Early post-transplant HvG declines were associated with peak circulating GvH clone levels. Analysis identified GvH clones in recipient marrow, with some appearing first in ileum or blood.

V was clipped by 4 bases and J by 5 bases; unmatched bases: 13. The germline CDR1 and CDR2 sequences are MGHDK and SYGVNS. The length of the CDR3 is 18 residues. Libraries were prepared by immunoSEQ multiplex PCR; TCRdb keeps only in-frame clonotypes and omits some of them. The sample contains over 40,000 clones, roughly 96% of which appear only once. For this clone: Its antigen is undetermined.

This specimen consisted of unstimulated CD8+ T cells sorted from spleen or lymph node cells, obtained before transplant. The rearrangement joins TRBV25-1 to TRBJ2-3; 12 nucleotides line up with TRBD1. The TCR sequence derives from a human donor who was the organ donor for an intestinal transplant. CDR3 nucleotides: TGTGCCAGCAGTGGACTGCTCGGGACAGGGGGCGTTTTAGATACGCAGTATTTT. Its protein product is CASSGLLGTGGVLDTQYF.